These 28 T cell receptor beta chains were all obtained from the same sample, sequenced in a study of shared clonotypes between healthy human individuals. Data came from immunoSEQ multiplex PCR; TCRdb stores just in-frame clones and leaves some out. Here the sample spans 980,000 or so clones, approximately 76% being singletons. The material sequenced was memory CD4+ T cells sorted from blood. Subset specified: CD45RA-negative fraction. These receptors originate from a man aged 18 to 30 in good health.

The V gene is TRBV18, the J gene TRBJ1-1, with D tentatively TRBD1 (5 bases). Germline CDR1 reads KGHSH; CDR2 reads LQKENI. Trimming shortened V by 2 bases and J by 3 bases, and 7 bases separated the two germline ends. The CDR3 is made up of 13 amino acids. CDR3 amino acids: CASSPEGYTEAFF. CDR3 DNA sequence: TGTGCCAGCTCACCAGAGGGGTACACTGAAGCTTTCTTT.

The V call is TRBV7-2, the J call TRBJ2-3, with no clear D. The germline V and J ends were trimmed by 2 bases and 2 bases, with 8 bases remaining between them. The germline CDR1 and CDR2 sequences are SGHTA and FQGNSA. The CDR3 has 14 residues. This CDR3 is CASSLRSITDTQYF. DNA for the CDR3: TGTGCCAGCAGCTTAAGGTCTATCACAGATACGCAGTATTTT.

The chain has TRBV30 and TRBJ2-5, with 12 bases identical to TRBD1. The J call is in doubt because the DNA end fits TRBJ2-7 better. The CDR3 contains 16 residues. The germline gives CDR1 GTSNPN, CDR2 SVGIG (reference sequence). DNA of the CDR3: TGTGCCTGGAGTGTTGGGACAGGGGGCTTCTCCTACGAGCAGTACTTC. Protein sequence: CAWSVGTGGFSYEQYF.

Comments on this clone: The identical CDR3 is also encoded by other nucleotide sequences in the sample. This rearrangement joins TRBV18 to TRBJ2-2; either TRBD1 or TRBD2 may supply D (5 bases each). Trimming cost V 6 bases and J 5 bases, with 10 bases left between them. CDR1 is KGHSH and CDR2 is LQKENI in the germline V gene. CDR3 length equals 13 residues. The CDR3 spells CASSPGRTGELFF. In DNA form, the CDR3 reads TGTGCCAGCTCCCCGGGACGGACCGGGGAGCTGTTTTTT.

The CDR3 DNA follows: TGTGCCAGCAGGCGACAGGGGATGGGAGATACGCAGTATTTT. Protein product: CASRRQGMGDTQYF. The chain links TRBV27 to TRBJ2-3; 8 bases line up with TRBD1. Trimming at V came to 6 bases and at J to 5 bases, leaving 7 bases not matched to a gene. CDR3 length: 14 amino acids. Germline CDR1 MNHEY, CDR2 SMNVEV (reference sequence).

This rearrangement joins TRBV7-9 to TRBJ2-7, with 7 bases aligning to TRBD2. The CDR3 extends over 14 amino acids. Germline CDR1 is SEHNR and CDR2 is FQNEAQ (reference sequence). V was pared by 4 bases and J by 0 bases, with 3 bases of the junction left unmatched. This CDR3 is CASSSGGISYEQYF. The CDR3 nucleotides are TGTGCCAGCAGCTCCGGGGGGATCTCCTACGAGCAGTACTTC.

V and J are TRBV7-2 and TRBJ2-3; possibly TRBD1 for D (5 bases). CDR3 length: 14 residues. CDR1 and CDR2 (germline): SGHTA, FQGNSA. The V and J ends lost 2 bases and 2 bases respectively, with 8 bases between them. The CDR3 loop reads CASSLWGLTDTQYF. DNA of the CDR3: TGTGCCAGCAGCTTATGGGGCCTCACAGATACGCAGTATTTT.

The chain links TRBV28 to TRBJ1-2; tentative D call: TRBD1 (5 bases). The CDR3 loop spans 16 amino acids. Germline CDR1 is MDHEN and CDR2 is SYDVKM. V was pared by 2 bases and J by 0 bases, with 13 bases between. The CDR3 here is CASSLGGRGANYGYTF. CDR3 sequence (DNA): TGTGCCAGCAGTTTAGGGGGACGGGGAGCTAACTATGGCTACACCTTC.

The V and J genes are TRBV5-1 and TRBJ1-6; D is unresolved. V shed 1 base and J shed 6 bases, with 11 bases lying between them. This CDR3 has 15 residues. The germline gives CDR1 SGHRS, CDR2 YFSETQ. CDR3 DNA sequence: TGCGCCAGCAGCTTGTCGGCAGCGGGTAATTCACCCCTCCACTTT. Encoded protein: CASSLSAAGNSPLHF.

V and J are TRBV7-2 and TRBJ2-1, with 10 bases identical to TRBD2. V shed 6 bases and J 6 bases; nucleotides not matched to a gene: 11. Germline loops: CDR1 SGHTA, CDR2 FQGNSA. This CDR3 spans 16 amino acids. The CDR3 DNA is TGTGCCAGCAGTCCGCGTGCCAGCGGGAGGGTCAATGAGCAGTTCTTC. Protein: CASSPRASGRVNEQFF.

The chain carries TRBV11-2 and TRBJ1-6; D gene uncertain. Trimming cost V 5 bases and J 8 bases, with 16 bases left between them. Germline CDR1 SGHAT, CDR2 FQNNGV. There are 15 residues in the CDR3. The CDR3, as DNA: TGTGCCAGCAGCCCACGCCTGACGCGGGATTCACCCCTCCACTTT. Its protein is CASSPRLTRDSPLHF.

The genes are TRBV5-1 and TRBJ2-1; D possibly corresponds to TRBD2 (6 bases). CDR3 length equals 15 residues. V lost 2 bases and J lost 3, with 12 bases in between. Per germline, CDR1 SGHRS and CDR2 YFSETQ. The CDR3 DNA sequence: TGCGCCAGCAGCTTTGAGGGACTGGACTACAATGAGCAGTTCTTC. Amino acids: CASSFEGLDYNEQFF.

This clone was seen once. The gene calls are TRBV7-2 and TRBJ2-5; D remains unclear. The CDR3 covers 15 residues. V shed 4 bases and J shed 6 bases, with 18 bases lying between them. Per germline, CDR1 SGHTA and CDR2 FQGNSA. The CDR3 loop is CASSSALVGKQTQYF. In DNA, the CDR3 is TGTGCCAGCAGCTCGGCATTGGTAGGGAAGCAGACCCAGTACTTC.

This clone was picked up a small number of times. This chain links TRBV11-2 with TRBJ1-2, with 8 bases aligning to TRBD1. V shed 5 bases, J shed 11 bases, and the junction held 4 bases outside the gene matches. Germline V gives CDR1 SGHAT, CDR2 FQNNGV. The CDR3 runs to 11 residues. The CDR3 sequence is CASSPGQAYTF. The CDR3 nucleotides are TGTGCCAGCAGCCCGGGACAGGCGTACACCTTC.

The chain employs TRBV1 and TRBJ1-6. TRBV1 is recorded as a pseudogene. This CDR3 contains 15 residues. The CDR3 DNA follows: TGCACCAGCACTAAGGCACGTCCCGATAATTCACCCCTCCACTTT. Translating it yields CTSTKARPDNSPLHF.

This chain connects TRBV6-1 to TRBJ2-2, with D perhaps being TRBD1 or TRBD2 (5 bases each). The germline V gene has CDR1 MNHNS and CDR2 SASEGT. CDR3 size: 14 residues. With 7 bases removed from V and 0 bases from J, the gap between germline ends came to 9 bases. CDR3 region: CASNLGANTGELFF. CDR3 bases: TGTGCCAGCAATTTGGGGGCGAACACCGGGGAGCTGTTTTTT.

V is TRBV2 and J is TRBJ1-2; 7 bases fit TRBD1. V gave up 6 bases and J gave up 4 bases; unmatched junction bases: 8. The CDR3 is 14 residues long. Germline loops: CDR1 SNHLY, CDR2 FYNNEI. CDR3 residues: CASRGGSASYGYTF. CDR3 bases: TGTGCCAGCAGAGGGGGCTCCGCTAGCTATGGCTACACCTTC. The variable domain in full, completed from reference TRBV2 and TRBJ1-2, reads EPEVTQTPSHQVTQMGQEVILRCVPISNHLYFYWYRQILGQKVEFLVSFYNNEISEKSEIFDDQFSVERPDGSNFTLKIRSTKLEDSAMYFCASRGGSASYGYTFGSGTRLTVV.

In DNA, the CDR3 is TGTGCCAGTAAGGAGAGGAAAGGAGAAGCTTTCTTT. Residues: CASKERKGEAFF. The genes are TRBV19 and TRBJ1-1; no definite D call. Germline V gives CDR1 LNHDA, CDR2 SQIVND (reference sequence). CDR3 length: 12 residues. The V and J ends lost 7 bases and 8 bases respectively, with 14 bases between them. The whole variable domain, remainder taken from reference TRBV19 and TRBJ1-1, is DGGITQSPKYLFRKEGQNVTLSCEQNLNHDAMYWYRQDPGQGLRLIYYSQIVNDFQKGDIAEGYSVSREKKESFPLTVTSAQKNPTAFYLCASKERKGEAFFGQGTRLTVV.

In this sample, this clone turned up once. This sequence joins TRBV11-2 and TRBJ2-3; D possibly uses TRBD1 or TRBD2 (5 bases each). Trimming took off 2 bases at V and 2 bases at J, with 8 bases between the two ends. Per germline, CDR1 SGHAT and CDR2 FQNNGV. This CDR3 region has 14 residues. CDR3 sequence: CASSLRGPTDTQYF. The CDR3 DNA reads TGTGCCAGCAGCTTACGGGGACCCACAGATACGCAGTATTTT.

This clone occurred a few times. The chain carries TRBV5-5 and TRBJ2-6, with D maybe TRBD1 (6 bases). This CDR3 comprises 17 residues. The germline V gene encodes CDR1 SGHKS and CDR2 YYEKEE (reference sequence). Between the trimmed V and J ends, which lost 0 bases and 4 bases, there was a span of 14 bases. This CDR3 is CASSLEGGSPGANVLTF. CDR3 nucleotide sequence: TGTGCCAGCAGCTTGGAAGGGGGATCGCCCGGGGCCAACGTCCTGACTTTC.

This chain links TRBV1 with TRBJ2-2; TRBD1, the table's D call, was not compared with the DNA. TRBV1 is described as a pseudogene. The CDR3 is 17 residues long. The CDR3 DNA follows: TGCACCAGCAGCCAGACATACCGGGACAGGGTGATCGGGGAGCTGTTTTTT. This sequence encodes CTSSQTYRDRVIGELFF.

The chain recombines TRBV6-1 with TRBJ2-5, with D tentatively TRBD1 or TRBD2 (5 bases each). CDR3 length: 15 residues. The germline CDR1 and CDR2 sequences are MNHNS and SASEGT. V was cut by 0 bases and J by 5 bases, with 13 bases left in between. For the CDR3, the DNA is TGTGCCAGCAGTGAAGCGCGAGGGGCTAGGGAGACCCAGTACTTC. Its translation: CASSEARGARETQYF.

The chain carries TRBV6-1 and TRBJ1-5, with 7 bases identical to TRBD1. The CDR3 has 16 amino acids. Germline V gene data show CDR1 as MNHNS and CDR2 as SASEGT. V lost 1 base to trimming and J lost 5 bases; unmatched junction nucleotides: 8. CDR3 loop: CASSEEESGGYQPQHF. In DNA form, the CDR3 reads TGTGCCAGCAGTGAAGAGGAGTCAGGGGGATATCAGCCCCAGCATTTT.

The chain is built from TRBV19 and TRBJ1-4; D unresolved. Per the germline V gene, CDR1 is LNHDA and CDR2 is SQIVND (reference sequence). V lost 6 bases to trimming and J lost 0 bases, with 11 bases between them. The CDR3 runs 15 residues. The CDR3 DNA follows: TGTGCCAGTAGGCGCGGAGGAGCAACTAATGAAAAACTGTTTTTT. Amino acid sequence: CASRRGGATNEKLFF.

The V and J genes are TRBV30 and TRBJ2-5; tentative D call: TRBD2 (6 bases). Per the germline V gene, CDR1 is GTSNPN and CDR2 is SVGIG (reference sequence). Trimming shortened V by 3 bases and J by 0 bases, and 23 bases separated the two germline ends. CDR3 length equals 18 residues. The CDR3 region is CAWRGGSTRLSYQETQYF. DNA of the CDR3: TGTGCCTGGAGGGGAGGTTCTACCCGCCTTTCGTACCAAGAGACCCAGTACTTC. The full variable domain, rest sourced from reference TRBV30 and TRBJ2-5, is SQTIHQWPATLVQPVGSPLSLECTVEGTSNPNLYWYRQAAGRGLQLLFYSVGIGQISSEVPQNLSASRPQDRQFILSSKKLLLSDSGFYLCAWRGGSTRLSYQETQYFGPGTRLLVL.

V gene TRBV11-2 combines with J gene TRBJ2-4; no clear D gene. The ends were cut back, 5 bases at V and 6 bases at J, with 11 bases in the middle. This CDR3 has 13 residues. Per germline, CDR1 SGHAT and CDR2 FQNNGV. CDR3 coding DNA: TGTGCCAGCAGCCTAACAGAAGGAAACATTCAGTACTTC. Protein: CASSLTEGNIQYF.

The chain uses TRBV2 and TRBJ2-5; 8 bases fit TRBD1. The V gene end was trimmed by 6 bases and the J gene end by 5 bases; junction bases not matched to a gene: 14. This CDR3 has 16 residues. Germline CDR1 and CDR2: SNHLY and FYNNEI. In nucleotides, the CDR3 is TGTGCCAGCAGGAAAGGACAGGGAGATTCGAAGGAGACCCAGTACTTC. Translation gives CASRKGQGDSKETQYF.

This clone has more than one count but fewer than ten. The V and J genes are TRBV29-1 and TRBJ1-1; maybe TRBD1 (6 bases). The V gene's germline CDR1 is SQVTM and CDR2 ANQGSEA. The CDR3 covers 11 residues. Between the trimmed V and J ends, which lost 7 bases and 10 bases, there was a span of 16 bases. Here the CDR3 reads CSAEGQGRAFF. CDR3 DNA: TGCAGCGCTGAGGGGCAGGGGAGAGCTTTCTTT.